This TCR beta chain emerged from a study of CD8 T cells in Susac syndrome. Study results and caveats: Susac syndrome CD4+ T cell repertoires showed no clonal expansion.

Worth noting for this clonotype: The antigen is undetermined.

RNA, at roughly 0.45 to 1 ug, was reverse transcribed with random hexamers. Amplification of the TCR beta CDR3 was carried out by immunoSEQ multiplex PCR, which spanned a total of 54 Vbeta and 13 Jbeta segments. TCRdb itself ran the immunoSEQ multiplex PCR reads through MiXCR, one entry per CDR3 protein. The sample records some 200,000 distinct CDR3 sequences, under 97% being singletons. V gave up 3 bases and J gave up 3 bases, with 8 bases separating them. Germline V gives CDR1 SNHLY, CDR2 FYNNEI. The length of the CDR3 is 13 residues. The chain uses TRBV2 and TRBJ1-2; D ambiguous. Sequencing used CD4+ T cells from PBMCs. The sequence derives from a human donor with Susac syndrome. CDR3 region: CASSDQTHYGYTF. Written as DNA, the CDR3 is TGTGCCAGCAGTGATCAGACCCACTATGGCTACACCTTC.